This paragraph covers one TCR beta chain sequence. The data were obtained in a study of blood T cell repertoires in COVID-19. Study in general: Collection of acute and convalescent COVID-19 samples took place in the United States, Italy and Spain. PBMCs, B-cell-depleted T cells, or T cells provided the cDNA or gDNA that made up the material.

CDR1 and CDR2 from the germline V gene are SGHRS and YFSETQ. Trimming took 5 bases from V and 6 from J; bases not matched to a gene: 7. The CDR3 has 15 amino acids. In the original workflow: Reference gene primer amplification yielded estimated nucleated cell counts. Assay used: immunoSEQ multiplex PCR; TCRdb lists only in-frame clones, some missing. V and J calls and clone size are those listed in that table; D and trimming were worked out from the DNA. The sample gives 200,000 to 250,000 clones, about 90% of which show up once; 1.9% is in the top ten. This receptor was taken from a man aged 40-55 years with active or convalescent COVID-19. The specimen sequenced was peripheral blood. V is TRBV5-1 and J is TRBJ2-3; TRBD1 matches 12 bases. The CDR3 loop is CASSPGTGGADTQYF. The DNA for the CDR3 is TGCGCCAGCAGTCCCGGGACAGGGGGCGCTGATACGCAGTATTTT.